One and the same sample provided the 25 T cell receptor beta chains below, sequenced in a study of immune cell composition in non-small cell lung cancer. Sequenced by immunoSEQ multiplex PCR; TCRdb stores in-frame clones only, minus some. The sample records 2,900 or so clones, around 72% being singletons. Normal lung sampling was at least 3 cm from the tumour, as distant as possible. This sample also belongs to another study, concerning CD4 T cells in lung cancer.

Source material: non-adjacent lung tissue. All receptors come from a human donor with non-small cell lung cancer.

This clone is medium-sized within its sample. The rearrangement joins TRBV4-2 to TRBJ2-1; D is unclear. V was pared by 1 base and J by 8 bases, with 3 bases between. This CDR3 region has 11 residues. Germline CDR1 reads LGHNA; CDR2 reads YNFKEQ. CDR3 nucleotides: TGTGCCAGCAGCCAAGGCGATGAGCAGTTCTTC. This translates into CASSQGDEQFF.

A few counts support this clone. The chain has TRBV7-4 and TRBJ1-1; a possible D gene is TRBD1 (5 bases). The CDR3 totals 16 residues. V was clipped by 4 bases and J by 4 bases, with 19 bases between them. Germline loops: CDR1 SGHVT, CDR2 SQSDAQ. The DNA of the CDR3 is TGTGCCAGCAGCTACACGGCTGGGGGGATGGGCACTGAAGCTTTCTTT. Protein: CASSYTAGGMGTEAFF.

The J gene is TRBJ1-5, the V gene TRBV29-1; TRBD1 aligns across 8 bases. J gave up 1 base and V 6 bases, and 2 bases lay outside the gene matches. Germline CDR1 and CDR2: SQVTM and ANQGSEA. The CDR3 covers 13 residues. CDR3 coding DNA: TGCAGCGTCCGGACAGGGAGCAATCAGCCCCAGCATTTT. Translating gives CSVRTGSNQPQHF.

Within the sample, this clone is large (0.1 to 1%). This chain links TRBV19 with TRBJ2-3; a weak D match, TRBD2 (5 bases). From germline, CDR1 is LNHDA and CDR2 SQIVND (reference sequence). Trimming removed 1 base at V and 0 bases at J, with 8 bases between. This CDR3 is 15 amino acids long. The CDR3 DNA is TGTGCCAGTAGTATAGGTCGGACTAGCACAGATACGCAGTATTTT. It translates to CASSIGRTSTDTQYF.

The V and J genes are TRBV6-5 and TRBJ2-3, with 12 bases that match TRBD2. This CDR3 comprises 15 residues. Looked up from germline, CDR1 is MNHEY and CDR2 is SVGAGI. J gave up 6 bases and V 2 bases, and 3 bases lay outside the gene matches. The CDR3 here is CASSYRTSGEDTQYF. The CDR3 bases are TGTGCCAGCAGTTACAGGACTAGCGGGGAGGATACGCAGTATTTT.

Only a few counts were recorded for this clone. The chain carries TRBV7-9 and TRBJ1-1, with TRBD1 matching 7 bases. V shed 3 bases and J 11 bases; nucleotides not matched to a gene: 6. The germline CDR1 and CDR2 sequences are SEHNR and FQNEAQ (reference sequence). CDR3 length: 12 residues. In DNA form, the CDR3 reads TGTGCCAGCAGCTTCGACAGGGAGGTGGCTTTCTTT. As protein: CASSFDREVAFF.

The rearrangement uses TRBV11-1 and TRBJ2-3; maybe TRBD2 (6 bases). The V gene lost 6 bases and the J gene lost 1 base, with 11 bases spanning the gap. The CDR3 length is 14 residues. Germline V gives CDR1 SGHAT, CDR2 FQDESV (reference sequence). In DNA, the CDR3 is TGTGCCAGCAGACGGGACTGGGGCACAGATACGCAGTATTTT. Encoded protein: CASRRDWGTDTQYF.

CDR3 protein: CASSPRTGLGNTIYF. CDR3 nucleotides: TGTGCCAGCAGCCCCCGGACAGGGCTAGGAAACACCATATATTTT. This sequence joins TRBV11-2 and TRBJ1-3, with TRBD1 matching over 8 bases. After removal of 5 bases from V and 4 bases from J, the junction contained 7 bases not matched to a gene. Germline lookup yields CDR1 SGHAT and CDR2 FQNNGV. The CDR3 has 15 amino acids.

The CDR3 sequence: CASSLAGLKTYEQYF. The CDR3 DNA sequence: TGTGCCAGCAGCTTAGCGGGACTAAAAACCTACGAGCAGTACTTC. V is TRBV11-2 and J is TRBJ2-7, with 7 bases identical to TRBD2. V was pared by 1 base and J by 2 bases, with 5 bases of the junction left unmatched. CDR3 length equals 15 residues. Germline CDR1 and CDR2: SGHAT and FQNNGV.

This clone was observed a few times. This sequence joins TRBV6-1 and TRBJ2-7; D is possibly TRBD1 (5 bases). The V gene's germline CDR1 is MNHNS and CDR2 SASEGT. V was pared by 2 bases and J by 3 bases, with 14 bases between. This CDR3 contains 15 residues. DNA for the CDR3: TGTGCCAGCAGTGAAATCGCGACAGCCATCTACGAGCAGTACTTC. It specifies CASSEIATAIYEQYF.

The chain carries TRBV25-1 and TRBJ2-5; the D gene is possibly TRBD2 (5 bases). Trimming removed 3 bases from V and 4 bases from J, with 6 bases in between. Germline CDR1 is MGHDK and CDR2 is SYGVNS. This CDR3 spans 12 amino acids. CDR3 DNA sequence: TGTGCCAGCAGTGATGCGGGAGAGACCCAGTACTTC. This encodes CASSDAGETQYF.

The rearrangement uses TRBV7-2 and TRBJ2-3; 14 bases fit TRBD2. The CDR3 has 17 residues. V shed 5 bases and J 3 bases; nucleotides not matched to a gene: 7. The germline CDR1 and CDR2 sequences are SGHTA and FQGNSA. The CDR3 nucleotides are TGTGCCAGCAGCGGACGTGGGACTAGCGGGGGTACAGATACGCAGTATTTT. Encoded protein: CASSGRGTSGGTDTQYF.

CDR3 coding DNA: TGTGCCAGCAGCTTTGGAGGGATGTTTTATGGCTACACCTTC. Protein sequence: CASSFGGMFYGYTF. The chain is built from TRBV7-3 and TRBJ1-2; no clear D. The CDR3 spans 14 residues. Germline V gene sequence: CDR1 SGHTA, CDR2 FQGTGA. The V end lost 3 bases, the J end lost 5 bases, and 13 bases lay between the germline ends. Based on the CDR3 plus reference TRBV7-3 and TRBJ1-2, the full variable domain is GAGVSQTPSNKVTEKGKYVELRCDPISGHTALYWYRQSLGQGPEFLIYFQGTGAADDSGLPNDRFFAVRPEGSVSTLKIQRTERGDSAVYLCASSFGGMFYGYTFGSGTRLTVV.

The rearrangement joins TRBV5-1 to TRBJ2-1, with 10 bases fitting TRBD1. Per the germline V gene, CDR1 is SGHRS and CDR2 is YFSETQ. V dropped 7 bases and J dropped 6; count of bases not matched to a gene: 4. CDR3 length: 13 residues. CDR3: CASGRDRGNEQFF. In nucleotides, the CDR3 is TGCGCCAGCGGCCGGGACAGGGGCAATGAGCAGTTCTTC. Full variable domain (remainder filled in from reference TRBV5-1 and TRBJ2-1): KAGVTQTPRYLIKTRGQQVTLSCSPISGHRSVSWYQQTPGQGLQFLFEYFSETQRNKGNFPGRFSGRQFSNSRSEMNVSTLELGDSALYLCASGRDRGNEQFFGPGTRLTVL.

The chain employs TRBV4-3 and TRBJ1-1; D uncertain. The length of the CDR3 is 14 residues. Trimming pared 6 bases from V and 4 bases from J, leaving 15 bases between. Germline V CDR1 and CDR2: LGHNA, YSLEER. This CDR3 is CASSLYRLSTEAFF. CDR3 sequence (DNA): TGCGCCAGCAGTCTTTATAGACTGAGCACTGAAGCTTTCTTT.

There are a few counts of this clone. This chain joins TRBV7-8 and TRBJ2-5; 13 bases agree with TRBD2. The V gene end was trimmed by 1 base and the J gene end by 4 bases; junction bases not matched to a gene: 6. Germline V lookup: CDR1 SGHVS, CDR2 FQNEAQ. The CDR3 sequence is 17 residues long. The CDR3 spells CASSLGWTSGGIETQYF. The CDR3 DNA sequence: TGTGCCAGCAGCTTAGGATGGACTAGCGGGGGTATAGAGACCCAGTACTTC.

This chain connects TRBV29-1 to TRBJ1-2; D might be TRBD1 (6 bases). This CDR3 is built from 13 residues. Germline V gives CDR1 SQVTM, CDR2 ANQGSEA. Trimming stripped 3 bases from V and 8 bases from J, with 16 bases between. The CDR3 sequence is CSVENQGFWGYTF. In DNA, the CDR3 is TGCAGCGTTGAGAATCAGGGGTTTTGGGGCTACACCTTC.

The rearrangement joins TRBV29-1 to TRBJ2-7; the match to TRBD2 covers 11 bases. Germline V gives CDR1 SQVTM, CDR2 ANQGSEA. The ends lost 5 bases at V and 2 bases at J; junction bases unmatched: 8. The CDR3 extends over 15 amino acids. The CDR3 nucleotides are TGCAGCGTTACCACTCTAGCGGGAGGAGCCTACGAGCAGTACTTC. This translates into CSVTTLAGGAYEQYF.

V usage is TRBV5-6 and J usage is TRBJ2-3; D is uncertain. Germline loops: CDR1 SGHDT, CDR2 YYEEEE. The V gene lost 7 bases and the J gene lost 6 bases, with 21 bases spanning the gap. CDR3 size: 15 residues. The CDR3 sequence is CASGQMASVWDTQYF. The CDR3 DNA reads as TGTGCCAGCGGCCAGATGGCAAGTGTTTGGGATACGCAGTATTTT.

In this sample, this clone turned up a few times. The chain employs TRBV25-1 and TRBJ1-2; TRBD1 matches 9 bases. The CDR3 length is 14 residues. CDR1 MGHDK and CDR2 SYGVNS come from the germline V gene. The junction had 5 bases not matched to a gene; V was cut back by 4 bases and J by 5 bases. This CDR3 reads CASSATDRGYGYTF. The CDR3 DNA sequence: TGTGCCAGCAGTGCGACGGACAGGGGTTATGGCTACACCTTC.

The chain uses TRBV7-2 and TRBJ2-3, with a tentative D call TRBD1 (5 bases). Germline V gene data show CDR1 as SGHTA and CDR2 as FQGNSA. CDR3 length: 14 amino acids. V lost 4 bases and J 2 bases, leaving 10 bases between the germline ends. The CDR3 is CASSSGHNTDTQYF. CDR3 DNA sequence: TGTGCCAGCAGCTCAGGACACAACACAGATACGCAGTATTTT. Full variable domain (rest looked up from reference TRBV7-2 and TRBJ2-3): GAGVSQSPSNKVTEKGKDVELRCDPISGHTALYWYRQSLGQGLEFLIYFQGNSAPDKSGLPSDRFSAERTGGSVSTLTIQRTQQEDSAVYLCASSSGHNTDTQYFGPGTRLTVL.

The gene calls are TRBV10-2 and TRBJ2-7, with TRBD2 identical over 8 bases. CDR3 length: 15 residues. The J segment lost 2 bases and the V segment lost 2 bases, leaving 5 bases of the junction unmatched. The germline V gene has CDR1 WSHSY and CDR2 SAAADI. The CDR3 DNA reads TGCGCCAGCAGTGAGAGCAGCGGGAGCCCCTACGAGCAGTACTTC. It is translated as CASSESSGSPYEQYF.

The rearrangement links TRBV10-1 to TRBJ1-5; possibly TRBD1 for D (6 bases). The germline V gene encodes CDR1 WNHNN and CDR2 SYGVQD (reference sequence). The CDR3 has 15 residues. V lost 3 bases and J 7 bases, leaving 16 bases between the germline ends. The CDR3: CASSEGAGAGQPQHF. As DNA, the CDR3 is TGCGCCAGCAGTGAAGGGGCAGGGGCCGGGCAGCCCCAGCATTTT.

DNA of the CDR3: TGTGCCAGCCGACTAGCGGGAGAGACCCAGTACTTC. Translating it yields CASRLAGETQYF. This rearrangement joins TRBV19 to TRBJ2-5, with 10 nucleotides matching TRBD2. The CDR3 sequence is 12 residues long. The J segment lost 4 bases and the V segment lost 9 bases, leaving 2 bases of the junction unmatched. Germline V gene lookup returns CDR1 LNHDA and CDR2 SQIVND (reference sequence).

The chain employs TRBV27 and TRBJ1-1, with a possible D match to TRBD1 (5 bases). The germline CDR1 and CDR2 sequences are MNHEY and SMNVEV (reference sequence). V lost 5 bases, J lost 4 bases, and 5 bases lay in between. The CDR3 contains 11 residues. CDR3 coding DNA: TGTGCCAGCAGTCAGGGCACTGAAGCTTTCTTT. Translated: CASSQGTEAFF.